This T cell receptor (beta chain) was captured in a study of early T cells in non-severe SARS-CoV-2 infection. In the study overall: Sequenced bulk RNA came from whole blood that was unsorted, and chains were unpaired.

In TCRdb, the 5' RACE reads were re-called with MiXCR into one record per CDR3 protein. Seen here are tens of thousands of distinct CDR3 sequences, 5.8% observed once, and the top ten hold 7.6%. Only a few counts were recorded for this clonotype. Its specificity is unknown. Findings and limits, study-wide: Anti-spike CD8 responses were favored by VDJdb matching, which missed private and CD4 specificities.

The receptor's source is an adult who was a healthcare worker with PCR-confirmed SARS-CoV-2 infection or an uninfected control (not recorded which). Sequenced input: whole blood.

This chain's CDR3 is CASSPQGSSYNSPLHF. In nucleotides, the CDR3 is TGTGCCAGCAGTCCCCAGGGGAGCTCCTATAATTCACCCCTCCACTTT. The chain employs TRBV12-3 or TRBV12-4 and TRBJ1-6, with TRBD1 as a possible D gene (6 bases). V lost 5 bases, J lost 0 bases, and 11 bases lay in between. The CDR3 consists of 16 residues.